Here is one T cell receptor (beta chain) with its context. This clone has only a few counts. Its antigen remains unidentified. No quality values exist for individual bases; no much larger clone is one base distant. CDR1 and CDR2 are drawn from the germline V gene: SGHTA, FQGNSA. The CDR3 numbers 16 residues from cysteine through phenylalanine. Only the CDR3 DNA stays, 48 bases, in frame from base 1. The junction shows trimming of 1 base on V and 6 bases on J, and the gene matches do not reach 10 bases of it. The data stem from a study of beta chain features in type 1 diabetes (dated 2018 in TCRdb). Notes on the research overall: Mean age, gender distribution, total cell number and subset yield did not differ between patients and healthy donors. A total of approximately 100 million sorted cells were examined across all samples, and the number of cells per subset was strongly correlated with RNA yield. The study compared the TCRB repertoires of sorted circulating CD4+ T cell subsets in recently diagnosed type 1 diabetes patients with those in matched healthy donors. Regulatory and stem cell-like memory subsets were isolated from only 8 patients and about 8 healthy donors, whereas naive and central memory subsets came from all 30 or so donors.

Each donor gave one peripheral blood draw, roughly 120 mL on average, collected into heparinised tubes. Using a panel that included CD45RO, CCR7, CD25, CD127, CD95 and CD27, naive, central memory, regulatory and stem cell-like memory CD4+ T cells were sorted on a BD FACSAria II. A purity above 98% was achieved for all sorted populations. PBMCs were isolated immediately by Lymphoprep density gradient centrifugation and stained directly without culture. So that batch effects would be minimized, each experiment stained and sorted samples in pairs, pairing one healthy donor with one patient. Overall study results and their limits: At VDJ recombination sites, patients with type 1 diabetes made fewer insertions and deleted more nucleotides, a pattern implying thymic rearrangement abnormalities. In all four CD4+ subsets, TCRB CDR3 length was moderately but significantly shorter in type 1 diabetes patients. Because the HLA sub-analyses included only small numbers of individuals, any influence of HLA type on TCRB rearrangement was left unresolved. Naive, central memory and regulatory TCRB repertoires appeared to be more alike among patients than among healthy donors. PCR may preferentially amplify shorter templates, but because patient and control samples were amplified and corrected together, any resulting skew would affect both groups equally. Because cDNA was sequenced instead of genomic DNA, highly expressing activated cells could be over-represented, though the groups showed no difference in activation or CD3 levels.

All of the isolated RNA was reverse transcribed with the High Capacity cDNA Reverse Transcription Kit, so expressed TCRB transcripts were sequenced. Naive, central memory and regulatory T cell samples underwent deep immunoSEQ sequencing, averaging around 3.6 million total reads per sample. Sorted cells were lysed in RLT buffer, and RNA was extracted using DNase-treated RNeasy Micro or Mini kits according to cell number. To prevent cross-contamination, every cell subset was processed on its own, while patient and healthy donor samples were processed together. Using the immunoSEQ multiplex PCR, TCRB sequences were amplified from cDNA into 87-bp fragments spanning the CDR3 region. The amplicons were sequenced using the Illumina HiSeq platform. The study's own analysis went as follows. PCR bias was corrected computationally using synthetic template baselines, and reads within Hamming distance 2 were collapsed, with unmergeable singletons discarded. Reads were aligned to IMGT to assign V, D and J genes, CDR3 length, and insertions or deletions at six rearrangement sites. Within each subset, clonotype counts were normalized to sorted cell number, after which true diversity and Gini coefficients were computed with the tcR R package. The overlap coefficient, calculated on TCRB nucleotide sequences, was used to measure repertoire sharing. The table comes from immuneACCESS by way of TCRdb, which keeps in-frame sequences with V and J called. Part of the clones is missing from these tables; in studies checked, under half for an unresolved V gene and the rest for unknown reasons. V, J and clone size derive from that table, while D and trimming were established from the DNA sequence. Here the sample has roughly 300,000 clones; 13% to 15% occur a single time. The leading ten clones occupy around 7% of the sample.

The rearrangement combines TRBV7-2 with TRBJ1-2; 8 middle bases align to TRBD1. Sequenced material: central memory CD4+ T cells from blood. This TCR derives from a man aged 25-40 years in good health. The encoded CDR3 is CASSLGTGGLGHGYTF. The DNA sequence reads TGTGCCAGCAGCTTAGGCACAGGGGGGCTCGGCCATGGCTACACCTTC.